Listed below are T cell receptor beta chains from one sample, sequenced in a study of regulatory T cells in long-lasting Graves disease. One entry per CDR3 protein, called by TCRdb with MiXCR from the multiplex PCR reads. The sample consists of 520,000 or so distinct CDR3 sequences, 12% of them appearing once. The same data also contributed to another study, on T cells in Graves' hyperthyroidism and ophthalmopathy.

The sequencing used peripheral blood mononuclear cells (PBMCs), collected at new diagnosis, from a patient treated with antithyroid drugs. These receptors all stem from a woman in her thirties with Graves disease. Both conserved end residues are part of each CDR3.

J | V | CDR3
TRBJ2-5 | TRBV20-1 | CSARPQGGLYQETQYF
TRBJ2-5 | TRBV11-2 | CASTNPRWERYQETQYF
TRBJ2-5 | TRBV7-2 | CASSLVSGRVETQYF
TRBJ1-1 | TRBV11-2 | CASSLGVGVSAEAFF
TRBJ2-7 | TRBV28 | CASSTGTGDPYEQYF
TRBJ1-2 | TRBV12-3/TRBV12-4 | CASRWDGNYGYTF
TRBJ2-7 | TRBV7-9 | CASSFNKPEQYF
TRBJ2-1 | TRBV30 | CAWGLYNEQFF
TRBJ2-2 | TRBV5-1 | CASSHRGQGNTGELFF
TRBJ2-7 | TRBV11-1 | CASSFSSGTGAEQYF
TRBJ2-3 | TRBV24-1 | CATSERGTDTQYF
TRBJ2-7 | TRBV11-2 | CASSRTRDRPYEQYF
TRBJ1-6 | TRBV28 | CASSLGGAPFSPLHF
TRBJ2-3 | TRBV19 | CASSIRPYRRERSDTQYF
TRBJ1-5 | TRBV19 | CASSPGTGYNQPQHF
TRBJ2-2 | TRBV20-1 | CSASSFRNSWVPGELFF
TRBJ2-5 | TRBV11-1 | CASSRNRETQYF
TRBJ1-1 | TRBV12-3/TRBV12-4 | CASYLIAPWGGSMNTEAFF
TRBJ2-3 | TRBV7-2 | CASSLFPSSTTDTQYF
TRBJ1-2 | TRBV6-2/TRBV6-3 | CASSYDGAVGYTF
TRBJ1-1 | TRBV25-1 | CASSLSGSRSEAFF
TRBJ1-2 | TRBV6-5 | CASSYGPREGDYGYTF
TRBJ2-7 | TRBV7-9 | CASSLALRELGHEQYF
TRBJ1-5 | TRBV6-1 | CASYPPGAGQPQHF
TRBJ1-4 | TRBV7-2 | CASSPQGGTGGKLFF
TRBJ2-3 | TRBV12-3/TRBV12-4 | CASRPTGVDTQYF
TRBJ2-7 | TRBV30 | CAWSDLGLAGGPAQYF
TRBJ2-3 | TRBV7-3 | CASSPQGASTQYF
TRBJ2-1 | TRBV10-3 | CAISGGRVSYNEQFF
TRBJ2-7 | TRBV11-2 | CASSLLTIIPASGASEQYF
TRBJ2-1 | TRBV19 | CVSSGRGQSTPSYNEQFF
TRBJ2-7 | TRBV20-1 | CSASLYRDRYEQYF
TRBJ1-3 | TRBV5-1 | CASSLEGENTIYF
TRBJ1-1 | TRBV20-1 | CSAQGAKERTEAFF
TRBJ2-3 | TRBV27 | CASSYQGTDTQYF
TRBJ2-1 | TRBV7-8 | CASSWQSDEQFF
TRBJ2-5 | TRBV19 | CASSIDGGYQETQYF
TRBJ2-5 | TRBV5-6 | CASSRLASGQETQYF
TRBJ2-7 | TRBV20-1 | CSARGGRGSYEQYF